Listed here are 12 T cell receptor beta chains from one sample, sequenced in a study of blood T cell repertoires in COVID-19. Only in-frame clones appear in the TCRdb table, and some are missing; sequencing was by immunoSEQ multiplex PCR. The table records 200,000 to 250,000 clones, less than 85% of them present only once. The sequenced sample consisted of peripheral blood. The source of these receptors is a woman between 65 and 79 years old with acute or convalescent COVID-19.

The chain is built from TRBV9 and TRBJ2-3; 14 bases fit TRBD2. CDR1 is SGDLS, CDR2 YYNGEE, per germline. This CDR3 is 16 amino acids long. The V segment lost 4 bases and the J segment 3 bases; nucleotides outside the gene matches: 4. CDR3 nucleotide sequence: TGTGCCAGCAGCAGACTAGCGGGAGGGCTGACAGATACGCAGTATTTT. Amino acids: CASSRLAGGLTDTQYF.

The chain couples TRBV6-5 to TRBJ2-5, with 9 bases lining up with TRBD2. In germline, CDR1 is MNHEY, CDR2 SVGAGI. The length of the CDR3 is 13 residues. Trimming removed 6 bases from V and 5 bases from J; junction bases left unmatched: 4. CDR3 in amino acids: CASRGTSTETQYF. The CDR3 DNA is TGTGCCAGCAGGGGGACTAGCACCGAGACCCAGTACTTC.

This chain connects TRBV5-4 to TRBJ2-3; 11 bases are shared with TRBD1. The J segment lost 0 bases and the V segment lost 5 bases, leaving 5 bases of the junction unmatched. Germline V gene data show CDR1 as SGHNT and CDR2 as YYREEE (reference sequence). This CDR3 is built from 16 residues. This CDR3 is CASRPGQGASTDTQYF. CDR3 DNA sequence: TGTGCCAGCAGGCCAGGACAGGGGGCCAGCACAGATACGCAGTATTTT.

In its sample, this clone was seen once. The CDR3: CASSPRQVSTDTQYF. As DNA, the CDR3 is TGCGCCAGCAGCCCCCGACAGGTTAGCACAGATACGCAGTATTTT. The rearrangement joins TRBV5-1 to TRBJ2-3; weak D call: TRBD1 (6 bases). V was pared by 4 bases and J by 0 bases, with 12 bases between. There are 15 residues in the CDR3. Germline CDR1 SGHRS, CDR2 YFSETQ.

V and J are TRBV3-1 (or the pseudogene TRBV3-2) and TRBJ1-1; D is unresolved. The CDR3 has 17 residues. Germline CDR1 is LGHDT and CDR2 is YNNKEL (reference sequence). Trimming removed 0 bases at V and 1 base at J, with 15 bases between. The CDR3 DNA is TGTGCCAGCAGCCAAGATGGAGGTTTTGGGGAGAACACTGAAGCTTTCTTT. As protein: CASSQDGGFGENTEAFF.

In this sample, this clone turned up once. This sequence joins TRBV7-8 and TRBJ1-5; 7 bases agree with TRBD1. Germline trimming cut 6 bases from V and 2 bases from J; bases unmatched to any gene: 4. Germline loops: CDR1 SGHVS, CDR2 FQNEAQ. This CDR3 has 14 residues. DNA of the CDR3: TGTGCCAGCAGACTCGACAGGGGCAATCAGCCCCAGCATTTT. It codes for CASRLDRGNQPQHF.

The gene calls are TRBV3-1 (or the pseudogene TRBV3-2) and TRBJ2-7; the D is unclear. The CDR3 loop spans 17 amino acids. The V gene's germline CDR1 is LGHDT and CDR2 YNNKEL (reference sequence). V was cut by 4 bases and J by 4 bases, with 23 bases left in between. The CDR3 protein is CASSLSSLVPRFYEQYF. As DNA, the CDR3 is TGTGCCAGCAGCCTAAGTAGTCTGGTCCCGCGGTTTTACGAGCAGTACTTC.

CDR3 coding DNA: TGTGCCAGCAGTCATCCGGGACTAGCGGTCTTAGCCAAAAACATTCAGTACTTC. It codes for CASSHPGLAVLAKNIQYF. J is TRBJ2-4 and V is TRBV6-6; 11 positions match TRBD2. CDR1 is MNHNY and CDR2 is SVGAGI in the germline V gene (reference sequence). V gave up 5 bases and J gave up 0 bases; unmatched junction bases: 9. The CDR3 totals 18 residues.

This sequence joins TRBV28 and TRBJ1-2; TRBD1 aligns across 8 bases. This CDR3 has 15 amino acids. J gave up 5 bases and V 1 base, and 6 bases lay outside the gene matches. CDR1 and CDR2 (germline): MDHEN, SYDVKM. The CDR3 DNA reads TGTGCCAGCAGTTTATTAGGGGGACAGGATTATGGCTACACCTTC. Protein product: CASSLLGGQDYGYTF.

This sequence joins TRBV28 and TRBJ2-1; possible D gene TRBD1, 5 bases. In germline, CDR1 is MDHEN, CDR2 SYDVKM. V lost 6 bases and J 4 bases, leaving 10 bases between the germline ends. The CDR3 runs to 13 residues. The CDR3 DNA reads TGTGCCAGCAGATATAGGGGTTACAATGAGCAGTTCTTC. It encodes CASRYRGYNEQFF. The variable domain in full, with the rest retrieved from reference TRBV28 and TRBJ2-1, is DVKVTQSSRYLVKRTGEKVFLECVQDMDHENMFWYRQDPGLGLRLIYFSYDVKMKEKGDIPEGYSVSREKKERFSLILESASTNQTSMYLCASRYRGYNEQFFGPGTRLTVL.

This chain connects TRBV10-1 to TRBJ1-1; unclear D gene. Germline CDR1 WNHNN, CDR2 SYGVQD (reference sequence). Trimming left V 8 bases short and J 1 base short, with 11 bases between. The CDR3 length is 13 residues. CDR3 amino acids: CASRQVGNTEAFF. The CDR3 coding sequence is TGCGCCAGCCGGCAGGTGGGGAACACTGAAGCTTTCTTT.

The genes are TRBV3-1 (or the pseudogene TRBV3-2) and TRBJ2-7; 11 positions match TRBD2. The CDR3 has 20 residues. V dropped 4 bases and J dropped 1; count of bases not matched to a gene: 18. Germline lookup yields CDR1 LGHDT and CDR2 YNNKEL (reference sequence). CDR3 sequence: CASSRGLGLAGGHKSYEQYF. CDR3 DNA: TGTGCCAGCAGCCGAGGACTGGGGCTAGCGGGAGGCCATAAGTCCTACGAGCAGTACTTC.